This is a list of T cell receptor beta chains from one sample in a study of prognosis after radiotherapy for stage I lung cancer. MiXCR, applied by TCRdb to the multiplex PCR reads, yields one record per CDR3 protein. Of about 35,000 distinct CDR3 sequences in the sample, approximately 35% were seen once. The sample here was PBMCs, taken before or after stereotactic body radiation therapy (not recorded which). The origin of the receptors is a donor over 45 with non-small cell lung cancer. Each CDR3 is given with its conserved first and last residue. Each record gives: J gene, V gene, clone size, D gene, CDR3 DNA, CDR3 protein. The D gene is left open where the match is weak. Clone size is shown for a subset of rows, as once, few, many or a class of expanded clone.

>TRBJ2-7|TRBV27|few|.
TGTGCCAGCAGCTCAGGTGGCGGTGGCTACGAGCAGTACTTC
CASSSGGGGYEQYF
>TRBJ1-2|TRBV12-3/TRBV12-4|.|.
TGTGCCAGCATTCGTCCCGGGACGGTGAACTATGGCTACACCTTC
CASIRPGTVNYGYTF
>TRBJ2-7|TRBV11-2|many|TRBD2
TGTGCCAGCAGTACCGGGAGGAGATACGAGCAGTACTTC
CASSTGRRYEQYF
>TRBJ2-7|TRBV14|.|TRBD2
TGTGCCAGCATCCAAACTAGCGGGGGAAAGAGCTACGAGCAGTACTTC
CASIQTSGGKSYEQYF
>TRBJ2-3|TRBV27|many|.
TGTGCCAGCAGTTTTTCGGCCACCCCCAAGCGAGGAGATACGCAGTATTTT
CASSFSATPKRGDTQYF
>TRBJ1-6|TRBV5-6|many|.
TGTGCCACCCAGTATGGTGGGGGGGGGAATTCACCCCTCCACTTT
CATQYGGGGNSPLHF
>TRBJ2-5|TRBV9|.|.
TGTGCCAGCAGCTTCGGAGGGGGGCGGGAGACCCAGTACTTC
CASSFGGGRETQYF
>TRBJ2-7|TRBV18|.|.
TGTGCCAGCTCACCAAGGGTGGCTGACGAGCAGTACTTC
CASSPRVADEQYF
>TRBJ2-1|TRBV2|many|.
TGTGCCAGCAGATCTAGTACCTCCTACAATGAGCAGTTCTTC
CASRSSTSYNEQFF
>TRBJ1-5|TRBV20-1|.|.
TGCAGTGCTAGTGGGCCCTCGACACCCAAGGTGCCCCAGCATTTT
CSASGPSTPKVPQHF
>TRBJ2-3|TRBV6-2/TRBV6-3|many|.
TGTGCCAGCAGTACACAGGGAACGAGCACAGATACGCAGTATTTT
CASSTQGTSTDTQYF
>TRBJ1-1|TRBV3-1|many|.
TGTGCCAGCAGCCAAGATTTAACGGCCAAGGGCACTGAAGCTTTCTTT
CASSQDLTAKGTEAFF
>TRBJ2-5|TRBV4-1|.|.
TGCGCCAGCAGTCCAGTAGGGACACTCCTGGGGGAGACCCAGTACTTC
CASSPVGTLLGETQYF
>TRBJ2-3|TRBV11-2|many|TRBD1
TGTGCCAGCAGCTCACCCGGACAGGGGGCCACAGATACGCAGTATTTT
CASSSPGQGATDTQYF
>TRBJ2-5|TRBV14|many|TRBD1
TGTGCCAGCAGCCACCTACAGGGGGCTGGGGGGACCCAGTACTTC
CASSHLQGAGGTQYF
>TRBJ1-5|TRBV28|many|.
TGTGCCAGCAGTTTAGTACATCGGAGGATCGGGAATCAGCCCCAGCATTTT
CASSLVHRRIGNQPQHF
>TRBJ2-2|TRBV7-9|once|.
TGTGTCAGCACCGACGGGACCGGGGATCTGTTTTTT
CVSTDGTGDLFF
>TRBJ1-1|TRBV5-1|few|.
TGCGCCAGCAGCTTGATGGGGAACACTGAAGCTTTCTTT
CASSLMGNTEAFF
>TRBJ2-1|TRBV9|many|TRBD1
TGTGCCAGCAGCGTAGACCCTGGACAGGCCAGCTACAATGAGCAGTTCTTC
CASSVDPGQASYNEQFF
>TRBJ2-3|TRBV20-1|many|.
TGCAGTGCTAGAGATCAGTGGGGGGCTAGCACAGATACGCAGTATTTT
CSARDQWGASTDTQYF
>TRBJ1-2|TRBV12-3/TRBV12-4|.|TRBD1
TGTGCCAGCAGCTTGGACAGGTTGGATTACTATGGCTACACCTTC
CASSLDRLDYYGYTF
>TRBJ1-5|TRBV28|.|.
TGTGCCTTAGTGGGATTTGGCAATCAGCCCCAGCATTTT
CALVGFGNQPQHF
>TRBJ1-2|TRBV6-5|many|.
TGTGCCAGCAGTTACTCGGACGGGAACTCTTATGGCTACACCTTC
CASSYSDGNSYGYTF
>TRBJ1-2|TRBV6-1|many|.
TGTGCCAGCAGTGATCCCCAAAAAGACAAGAATGGCTACACCTTC
CASSDPQKDKNGYTF
>TRBJ2-3|TRBV28|.|.
TGTGCCAGCAAAGTCGCAGGGAGGACAGATACGCAGTATTTT
CASKVAGRTDTQYF
>TRBJ1-4|TRBV7-9|many|.
TGTGCCAGCAGCTTGGGGTTAGCTAATGAAAAACTGTTTTTT
CASSLGLANEKLFF
>TRBJ2-1|TRBV12-3/TRBV12-4|.|.
TGTGCCAGCAGTTTAATCGTCCAGGGGTACAATGAGCAGTTCTTC
CASSLIVQGYNEQFF
>TRBJ2-7|TRBV6-2/TRBV6-3|.|TRBD2
TGTGCCAGCCGACTAGCGGACTCCTACGAGCAGTACTTC
CASRLADSYEQYF
>TRBJ1-1|TRBV20-1|many|TRBD1
TGCAGTGCTCGGGGCGGCCGGGACAGGGGGCAAAAAACCGCCAGAGCGCGGGCTGAAGCTTTCTTT
CSARGGRDRGQKTARARAEAFF